This T cell receptor (beta chain) was profiled in a study of technical replicates of blood from a handful of donors (dated by TCRdb to 2017 to 2019). Counted from cysteine to phenylalanine, this CDR3 has 12 amino acids. Here the CDR3 DNA is all that survives: 36 bases in frame from base 1. CDR1 SGHVS and CDR2 FQNEAQ were looked up in the germline V gene. V is pared back by 5 bases and J by 4 bases, with 8 bases lying between the germline termini. Libraries were built with the immunoSEQ multiplex PCR assay. Not all clones reach the TCRdb copy of this immuneACCESS table, which keeps in-frame sequences only. Checked studies attribute under half of the gap to unresolved V genes and leave the rest unexplained. This sample lists 76,000 or so clones; about 86% were detected once. 4.5% to 5.5% of the sample is in the top ten clones. About this clone: It has no known antigen specificity. Within one base of it there is no much larger clone, and no base qualities were kept.

The TCR originated in a human donor in good health. Some clones in this sample may be carry-over from other donors' samples. Specimen: PBMCs. The V and J genes are TRBV7-8 and TRBJ2-5; matching of 5 bases hints at TRBD2 as the D gene. The CDR3 here reads CASSRTGETQYF. DNA sequence: TGTGCCAGCAGCAGGACTGGAGAGACCCAGTACTTC.